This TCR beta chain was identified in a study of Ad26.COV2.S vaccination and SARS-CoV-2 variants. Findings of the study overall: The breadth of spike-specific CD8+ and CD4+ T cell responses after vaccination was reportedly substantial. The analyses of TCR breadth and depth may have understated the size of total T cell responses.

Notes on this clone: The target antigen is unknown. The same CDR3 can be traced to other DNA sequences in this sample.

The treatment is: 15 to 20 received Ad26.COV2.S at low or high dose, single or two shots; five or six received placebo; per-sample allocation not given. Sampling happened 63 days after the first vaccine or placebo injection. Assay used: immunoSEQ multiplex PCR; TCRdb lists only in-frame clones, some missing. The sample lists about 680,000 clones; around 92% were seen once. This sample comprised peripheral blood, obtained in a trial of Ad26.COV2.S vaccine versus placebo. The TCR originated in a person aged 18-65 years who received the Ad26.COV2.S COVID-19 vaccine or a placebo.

CDR3 coding DNA: TGTGCCAGCAGCTTGGGTCCCGAGCAGTACTTC. Protein product: CASSLGPEQYF. This chain uses TRBV7-9 with TRBJ2-7; D not resolved. The CDR3 extends over 11 amino acids. V lost 3 bases to trimming and J lost 6 bases, with 6 bases between them. CDR1 is SEHNR, CDR2 FQNEAQ, per germline (reference sequence).